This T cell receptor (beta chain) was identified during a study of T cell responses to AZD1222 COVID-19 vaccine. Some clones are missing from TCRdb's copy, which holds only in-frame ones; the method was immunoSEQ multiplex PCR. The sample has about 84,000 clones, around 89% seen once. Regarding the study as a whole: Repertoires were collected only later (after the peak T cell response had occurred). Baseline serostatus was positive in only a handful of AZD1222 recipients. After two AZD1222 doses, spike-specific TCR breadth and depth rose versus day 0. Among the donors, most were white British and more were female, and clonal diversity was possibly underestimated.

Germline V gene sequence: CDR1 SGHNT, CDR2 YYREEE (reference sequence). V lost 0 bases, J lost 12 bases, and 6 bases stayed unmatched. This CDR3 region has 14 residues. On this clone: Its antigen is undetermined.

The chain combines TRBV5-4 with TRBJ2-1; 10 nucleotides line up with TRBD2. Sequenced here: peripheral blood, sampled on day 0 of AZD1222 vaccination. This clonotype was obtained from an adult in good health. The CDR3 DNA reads TGTGCCAGCAGCTTGGAATCGGGACTAGCGACGCAGTTCTTC. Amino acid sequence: CASSLESGLATQFF.